This paragraph reports one T cell receptor (beta chain). Its antigen is not identified. This CDR3 has 16 residues. V lost 5 bases to trimming and J lost 2 bases, with 18 bases between them. The germline V gene encodes CDR1 LNHNV and CDR2 YYDKDF (reference sequence). This record comes from a study of T cell repertoires in cytomegalovirus infection. Study-level background: Matching HLA type, along with CMV infection, was indicated by public TCR beta signatures.

TCRdb reprocessed the reads via MiXCR and lists one record per CDR3 protein. Among some 680,000 distinct CDR3 sequences listed, roughly a third were seen once. Study findings and constraints: Dominant in the ex vivo response were TCR beta clonotypes restricted by HLA-C and specific for CMV. There were carriers of CMV plus the relevant HLA, and cumulative public TCR beta family frequency identified them.

The material sequenced was PBMCs. J is TRBJ1-1 and V is TRBV15; D is perhaps TRBD1 (6 bases). This TCR derives from a human donor in good health (CMV status not recorded). Some clones in this sample may be carry-over from other donors' samples. Here the CDR3 reads CATSGQRQDLNTEAFF. The DNA for the CDR3 is TGTGCCACCAGCGGACAACGACAGGACCTAAACACTGAAGCTTTCTTT.